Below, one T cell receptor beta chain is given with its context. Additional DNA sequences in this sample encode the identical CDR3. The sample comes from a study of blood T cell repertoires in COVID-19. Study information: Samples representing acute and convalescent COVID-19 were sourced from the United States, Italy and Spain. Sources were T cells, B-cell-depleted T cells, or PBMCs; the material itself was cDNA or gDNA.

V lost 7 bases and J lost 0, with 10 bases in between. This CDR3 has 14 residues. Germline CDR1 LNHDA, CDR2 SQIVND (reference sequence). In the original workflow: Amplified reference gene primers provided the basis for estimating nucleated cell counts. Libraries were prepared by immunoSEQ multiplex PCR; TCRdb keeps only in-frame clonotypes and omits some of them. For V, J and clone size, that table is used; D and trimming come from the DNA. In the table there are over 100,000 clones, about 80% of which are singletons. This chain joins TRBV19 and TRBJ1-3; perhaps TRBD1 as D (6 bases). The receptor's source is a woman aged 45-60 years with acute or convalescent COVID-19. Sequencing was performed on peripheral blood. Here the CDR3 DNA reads TGTGCCAGTACTACAGGGAGCTCTGGAAACACCATATATTTT. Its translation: CASTTGSSGNTIYF. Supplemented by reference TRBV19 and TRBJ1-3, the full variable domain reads DGGITQSPKYLFRKEGQNVTLSCEQNLNHDAMYWYRQDPGQGLRLIYYSQIVNDFQKGDIAEGYSVSREKKESFPLTVTSAQKNPTAFYLCASTTGSSGNTIYFGEGSWLTVV.